The rows below give T cell receptor beta chains drawn from one sample of a study of Tregs in tolerant kidney transplant recipients. Some clones are missing from TCRdb's copy, which holds only in-frame ones; the method was immunoSEQ multiplex PCR. The sample includes over 50,000 clones, 80% to 90% seen only once; the top ten take under 2.5%. The sequencing here drew on Tregs from blood, taken before the transplant. The source of these receptors is a human donor who received a combined kidney and bone marrow transplant. CDR3s include the opening cysteine and the closing phenylalanine or tryptophan. A D gene is named only where the DNA matches it firmly. The size field is filled for only some rows; it gives once, few, many or a size class.

d_gene,len,v_gene,j_gene,abundance,CDR3nt,CDR3aa
.,16,TRBV6-1,TRBJ1-2,.,TGTGCCAGCAGTGAAGTAACAGAGAAAATCTTCTATGGCTACACCTTC,CASSEVTEKIFYGYTF
TRBD1,15,TRBV7-6,TRBJ1-5,few,TGTGCCAGCAGCTTACAGACAGGGTATAATCAGCCCCAGCATTTT,CASSLQTGYNQPQHF
.,14,TRBV7-2,TRBJ2-7,once,TGTGCCAGCAGTCTCAGCTGGATTAAGGGCGAGCAGTACTTC,CASSLSWIKGEQYF
.,12,TRBV28,TRBJ2-3,.,TGTGCCAGCAGTTTCCCCACAGATACGCAGTATTTT,CASSFPTDTQYF
.,14,TRBV5-4,TRBJ2-7,.,TGTGCCAGCAGCTTGTATAGTGTCAGCACAGGGCAGTACTTC,CASSLYSVSTGQYF
TRBD1,14,TRBV6-5,TRBJ1-1,.,TGTGCCAGCAGGCGACAGGGCTCTCGCACTGAAGCTTTCTTT,CASRRQGSRTEAFF
.,16,TRBV30,TRBJ1-5,.,TGTGCCTGGAGTCCTGATAAGGAATATAGCAATCAGCCCCAGCATTTT,CAWSPDKEYSNQPQHF
.,11,TRBV6-6,TRBJ2-5,.,TGTGCCAGCAGTTTGTCAGGGGCCCAGTACTTC,CASSLSGAQYF
TRBD2,15,TRBV6-5,TRBJ2-3,.,TGTGCCAGCAGTTGGGGACTAGGGAGCACAGATACGCAGTATTTT,CASSWGLGSTDTQYF
TRBD1,18,TRBV10-3,TRBJ1-2,.,TGTGCCATCAGTGAGCGGCCCCCAACAGGGGGCGAAAGAGATGGCTACACCTTC,CAISERPPTGGERDGYTF
.,14,TRBV30,TRBJ1-4,.,TGTGCCTGGAGCCCTCACAGGGATCCCAGAGGACTGTTTTTT,CAWSPHRDPRGLFF
TRBD1,15,TRBV5-6,TRBJ1-3,.,TGTGCCAGCAGCTCCACAGGGGTCTCTGGAAACACCATATATTTT,CASSSTGVSGNTIYF
.,14,TRBV5-1,TRBJ2-2,once,TGCGCCAGCAGCCCCAGACAGACAACCGGGGAGCTGTTTTTT,CASSPRQTTGELFF
.,12,TRBV27,TRBJ1-5,.,TGTGCCAGCAGCAATAGCAATCAGCCCCAGCATTTT,CASSNSNQPQHF
.,15,TRBV7-2,TRBJ2-3,.,TGTGCCAGCAGCTTAGCGGCCCGGGGCGCGGATACGCAGTATTTT,CASSLAARGADTQYF
.,15,TRBV5-6,TRBJ2-1,.,TGTGCCAGCAGCCCTTACAGGGCTCCCTACAATGAGCAGTTCTTC,CASSPYRAPYNEQFF
.,15,TRBV19,TRBJ1-2,.,TGTGCCAGTAGACCGGAAACCCCTTATAACTATGGCTACACCTTC,CASRPETPYNYGYTF
TRBD2,16,TRBV7-2,TRBJ2-7,.,TGTGCCAGCAGCTTAGGTGCTAGCGGGACCCCCTACGAGCAGTACTTC,CASSLGASGTPYEQYF
.,14,TRBV5-4,TRBJ2-1,.,TGTGCCAGCAGCCCTCTGAGCTCCTACAATGAGCAGTTCTTC,CASSPLSSYNEQFF
.,16,TRBV13,TRBJ2-2,.,TGTGCCAGCAGCTTAGTCGGGCTAGTGGGCACCGGGGAGCTGTTTTTT,CASSLVGLVGTGELFF
.,13,TRBV19,TRBJ1-2,.,TGTGCCAGTAGACGCAACACTAACTATGGCTACACCTTC,CASRRNTNYGYTF
.,13,TRBV6-1,TRBJ2-7,.,TGTGCCAGCAGTTCCCCGGGGGCTGGTGAGCAGTACTTC,CASSSPGAGEQYF
TRBD1,15,TRBV6-6,TRBJ1-1,.,TGTGCCAGCTTTTTAAAGACAGGGGATGACACTGAAGCTTTCTTT,CASFLKTGDDTEAFF
TRBD1,14,TRBV14,TRBJ1-4,.,TGTGCCAGCAGCCGAAGACAGGGGTTGGAAAAACTGTTTTTT,CASSRRQGLEKLFF
.,16,TRBV28,TRBJ2-1,.,TGTGCCACTGCCGCAAGGCGGAGATTAGTCTACAATGAGCAGTTCTTC,CATAARRRLVYNEQFF
.,14,TRBV2,TRBJ1-5,.,TGTGCCAGCAGCGAACGGGTCTCCAATCAGCCCCAGCATTTT,CASSERVSNQPQHF
.,12,TRBV7-9,TRBJ2-7,few,TGTGCCAGCAGCTTAGGAGTGGGGGAGCAGTACTTC,CASSLGVGEQYF
.,14,TRBV29-1,TRBJ2-4,.,TGCAGCGTTGAAAGAGCGGGAGCCAAAAACATTCAGTACTTC,CSVERAGAKNIQYF
TRBD2,15,TRBV7-2,TRBJ2-7,.,TGTGCCAGCAGCCCTACCGGGACTAGCCTCTACGAGCAGTACTTC,CASSPTGTSLYEQYF
.,13,TRBV9,TRBJ2-7,.,TGTGCCAGCAGCGTAGACCAGACCTACGAGCAGTACTTC,CASSVDQTYEQYF
TRBD2,16,TRBV27,TRBJ2-6,few,TGTGCCAGCAGTTTATGGGGGGGGGCTGGGGCCAACGTCCTGACTTTC,CASSLWGGAGANVLTF
.,13,TRBV21-1,TRBJ2-1,.,TGTGCCAGCAGCTGCCGGGACAGCTATGAGCAGTTCTTC,CASSCRDSYEQFF
TRBD2,16,TRBV2,TRBJ2-3,once,TGTGCCAGGCAACGACTAGCGGGAGGGCCGGGAGATACGCAGTATTTT,CARQRLAGGPGDTQYF
.,14,TRBV6-5,TRBJ1-5,.,TGTGCCAGCAGTTACGGGGGGGGCAATCAGCCCCAGCATTTT,CASSYGGGNQPQHF
.,16,TRBV6-1,TRBJ1-5,.,TGTGCCAGCAGTAAAGGATCAACAGGTTTCACTGGGCCCCAGCATTTT,CASSKGSTGFTGPQHF
TRBD1,17,TRBV4-1,TRBJ2-7,.,TGCGCCAGCAGCCGACAGCTGGGACAGGGAGGATCATACGAGCAGTACTTC,CASSRQLGQGGSYEQYF
.,16,TRBV6-5,TRBJ2-1,.,TGTGCCAGCAGTTATACCGGGGGCCGGAGCTACAATGAGCAGTTCTTC,CASSYTGGRSYNEQFF
.,15,TRBV10-2,TRBJ2-4,.,TGCGCCAGCAGTGCCTCCGTCAGGGGTAGGGACATTCAGTACTTC,CASSASVRGRDIQYF
.,15,TRBV5-6,TRBJ1-2,.,TGTGCCAGCAGCCTCACAGGTTGGGGCCCCTATGGCTACACCTTC,CASSLTGWGPYGYTF
.,13,TRBV7-2,TRBJ2-1,.,TGTGCCAGCGGAGGGCGGGGCGGGGTTGAGCAGTTCTTC,CASGGRGGVEQFF
.,14,TRBV6-5,TRBJ2-7,few,TGTGCCAGCACCATTTTTGGGAACTCCTACGAGCAGTACTTC,CASTIFGNSYEQYF
.,17,TRBV5-1,TRBJ1-2,.,TGCGCCAGCAGCTCCCTGCTATCCGGAGGGTCGGACTATGGCTACACCTTC,CASSSLLSGGSDYGYTF
TRBD1,15,TRBV5-1,TRBJ2-7,.,TGCGCCAGCAGCTTAGGGACAGGGACCCTCTACGAGCAGTACTTC,CASSLGTGTLYEQYF
TRBD2,15,TRBV7-2,TRBJ2-7,.,TGTGCCAGCAGCTTAGGGGGACTAGCGGGCTTCGAGCAGTACTTC,CASSLGGLAGFEQYF
TRBD1,15,TRBV6-5,TRBJ1-3,.,TGTGCCAGCAGGCAGACAGGGGCGAAGGGAAACACCATATATTTT,CASRQTGAKGNTIYF
.,15,TRBV6-6,TRBJ1-5,.,TGTGCCAGCAGCCCTGACAGGAAAAGCAATCAGCCCCAGCATTTT,CASSPDRKSNQPQHF